The 21 T cell receptor beta chains below were found in one sample sequenced in a study of blood T cell repertoires in COVID-19. The protocol was immunoSEQ multiplex PCR, while the TCRdb copy is restricted to in-frame clones and leaves out a portion. Of a few hundred thousand clones in the sample, around 84% were seen once. The sample taken for sequencing was peripheral blood. Every receptor here comes from a woman aged 55 to 70 who had recovered from COVID-19.

V usage is TRBV6-5 and J usage is TRBJ2-1, with 8 bases that match TRBD1. V shed 5 bases and J 7 bases; nucleotides not matched to a gene: 7. This CDR3 contains 14 residues. The germline V gene has CDR1 MNHEY and CDR2 SVGAGI. CDR3 amino acids: CASSNGQGRNEQFF. Written as DNA, the CDR3 is TGTGCCAGCAGTAACGGACAGGGTAGGAATGAGCAGTTCTTC.

In this sample, this clone turned up once. This sequence joins TRBV29-1 and TRBJ2-1, with 14 bases fitting TRBD2. Trimming removed 6 bases from V and 4 bases from J; junction bases left unmatched: 5. The CDR3 extends over 15 amino acids. Germline V CDR1 and CDR2: SQVTM, ANQGSEA. CDR3 in amino acids: CSVKGTSGGYNEQFF. DNA for the CDR3: TGCAGCGTGAAAGGGACTAGCGGGGGATACAATGAGCAGTTCTTC.

The rearrangement joins TRBV20-1 to TRBJ1-1; D is unclear. Trimming cost V 5 bases and J 5 bases, with 9 bases left between them. Germline V gene lookup returns CDR1 DFQATT and CDR2 SNEGSKA (reference sequence). CDR3 size: 11 residues. CDR3 protein: CSAGLGTEAFF. The CDR3 DNA follows: TGCAGTGCTGGACTAGGGACTGAAGCTTTCTTT.

V usage is TRBV7-2 and J usage is TRBJ2-7, with D unresolved. Looked up from germline, CDR1 is SGHTA and CDR2 is FQGNSA. The CDR3 extends over 14 amino acids. V was trimmed by 5 bases and J by 8 bases, leaving 19 bases between them. The CDR3 DNA reads as TGTGCCAGCAGCCCCTCCCCGGCGGCGGATAAGCAGTACTTC. Translating gives CASSPSPAADKQYF.

The J gene is TRBJ2-3, the V gene TRBV18; D is possibly TRBD2 (6 bases). The germline V gene encodes CDR1 KGHSH and CDR2 LQKENI. The germline V and J ends were trimmed by 2 bases and 4 bases, with 13 bases remaining between them. The length of the CDR3 is 15 residues. The CDR3 here is CASSPGEDFPDTQYF. The CDR3 DNA reads as TGTGCCAGCTCACCAGGGGAGGATTTCCCAGATACGCAGTATTTT.

The chain couples TRBV28 to TRBJ2-3, with TRBD2 matching 7 bases. The germline V gene encodes CDR1 MDHEN and CDR2 SYDVKM. CDR3 size: 12 residues. Trimming at V came to 7 bases and at J to 10 bases, leaving 8 bases not matched to a gene. The CDR3 loop reads CASKPSGKSQYF. In nucleotides, the CDR3 is TGTGCCAGCAAGCCTAGCGGAAAATCGCAGTATTTT.

The chain uses TRBV7-2 and TRBJ2-2, with a tentative D call TRBD2 (6 bases). Germline-derived CDR1 and CDR2 are SGHTA and FQGNSA. The CDR3 consists of 13 residues. Trimming shortened V by 6 bases and J by 7 bases, and 12 bases separated the two germline ends. CDR3 DNA sequence: TGTGCCAGCAGTGAGAGGGGAGGCGGGGAGCTGTTTTTT. Translating it yields CASSERGGGELFF.

This chain connects TRBV7-9 to TRBJ1-2; 7 bases line up with TRBD1. With V trimmed by 5 bases and J by 7 bases, 7 bases remained unmatched. The CDR3 runs 13 residues. The germline V gene has CDR1 SEHNR and CDR2 FQNEAQ (reference sequence). This CDR3 reads CASSPRDSRGYTF. DNA for the CDR3: TGTGCCAGCAGCCCCCGGGACAGTCGTGGCTACACCTTC.

The CDR3 DNA follows: TGTGCCATCAGTGACGGGACTAGCGGGGGGCCAAACAATGAGCAGTTCTTC. Residues: CAISDGTSGGPNNEQFF. The J gene is TRBJ2-1, the V gene TRBV10-3; 15 nucleotides align to TRBD2. The CDR3 has 17 residues. V lost 3 bases to trimming and J lost 5 bases; unmatched junction nucleotides: 5. Looked up from germline, CDR1 is ENHRY and CDR2 is SYGVKD.

The CDR3 loop is CASSPLGGRHEQYF. The CDR3 DNA is TGTGCCAGCAGCCCTCTCGGTGGGAGGCACGAGCAGTACTTC. The genes are TRBV7-3 and TRBJ2-7, with D possibly matching TRBD2 (6 bases). This CDR3 comprises 14 residues. Between the trimmed V and J ends, which lost 5 bases and 5 bases, there was a span of 16 bases. Germline V gene data show CDR1 as SGHTA and CDR2 as FQGTGA. Looking up the rest from reference TRBV7-3 and TRBJ2-7 gives the full variable domain: GAGVSQTPSNKVTEKGKYVELRCDPISGHTALYWYRQSLGQGPEFLIYFQGTGAADDSGLPNDRFFAVRPEGSVSTLKIQRTERGDSAVYLCASSPLGGRHEQYFGPGTRLTVT.

This chain links TRBV10-1 with TRBJ2-3; 8 nucleotides align to TRBD2. The ends lost 5 bases at V and 6 bases at J; junction bases unmatched: 4. The CDR3 has 13 amino acids. The germline CDR1 and CDR2 sequences are WNHNN and SYGVQD (reference sequence). CDR3 in DNA: TGCGCCAGCAGTCCCAGACTAGCGGATACGCAGTATTTT. This gives the protein CASSPRLADTQYF.

The J gene is TRBJ2-2, the V gene TRBV3-1 (or the pseudogene TRBV3-2); D gene uncertain. V was pared by 0 bases and J by 5 bases, with 4 bases between. Germline CDR1 is LGHDT and CDR2 is YNNKEL (reference sequence). The CDR3 extends over 13 amino acids. The CDR3 region is CASSQDLTGELFF. As DNA, the CDR3 is TGTGCCAGCAGCCAAGATTTAACCGGGGAGCTGTTTTTT.

The chain employs TRBV6-6 and TRBJ1-2, with D possibly TRBD1 on 5 matching bases. Germline V gives CDR1 MNHNY, CDR2 SVGAGI (reference sequence). Deletions cut 6 bases from V and 3 bases from J, with 14 bases between. The CDR3 consists of 14 residues. The CDR3 here is CASSRRAGYYGYTF. CDR3 sequence (DNA): TGTGCCAGCAGCCGCCGTGCAGGGTACTATGGCTACACCTTC.

The chain has TRBV18 and TRBJ2-5; 7 bases match TRBD1. CDR3 length equals 15 residues. Trimming at V came to 3 bases and at J to 4 bases, leaving 8 bases not matched to a gene. The germline gives CDR1 KGHSH, CDR2 LQKENI. CDR3 nucleotide sequence: TGTGCCAGCTCACCCCCGGGACAGTGGGGAGAGACCCAGTACTTC. Translated: CASSPPGQWGETQYF. The variable domain in full, completed from reference TRBV18 and TRBJ2-5, reads NAGVMQNPRHLVRRRGQEARLRCSPMKGHSHVYWYRQLPEEGLKFMVYLQKENIIDESGMPKERFSAEFPKEGPSILRIQQVVRGDSAAYFCASSPPGQWGETQYFGPGTRLLVL.

This rearrangement joins TRBV11-2 to TRBJ1-4, with 7 bases lining up with TRBD1. This CDR3 spans 18 amino acids. The germline V gene encodes CDR1 SGHAT and CDR2 FQNNGV. The V gene end was trimmed by 4 bases and the J gene end by 2 bases; junction bases not matched to a gene: 13. CDR3 loop: CASSSRTGPPDTNEKLFF. The CDR3 bases are TGTGCCAGCAGCTCCCGGACAGGTCCTCCGGACACTAATGAAAAACTGTTTTTT. Combining the CDR3 with reference TRBV11-2 and TRBJ1-4 gives the whole variable domain EAGVAQSPRYKIIEKRQSVAFWCNPISGHATLYWYQQILGQGPKLLIQFQNNGVVDDSQLPKDRFSAERLKGVDSTLKIQPAKLEDSAVYLCASSSRTGPPDTNEKLFFGSGTQLSVL.

The chain joins TRBV9 to TRBJ1-2, with D unclear. CDR1 and CDR2 from the germline V gene are SGDLS and YYNGEE. This CDR3 has 11 amino acids. V lost 5 bases and J 3 bases, leaving 5 bases between the germline ends. CDR3 coding DNA: TGTGCCAGCAGGAGAGACTATGGCTACACCTTC. This translates into CASRRDYGYTF.

The chain has TRBV19 and TRBJ2-1; 8 positions agree with TRBD1. The germline gives CDR1 LNHDA, CDR2 SQIVND (reference sequence). CDR3 length: 15 residues. Unmatched junction bases numbered 3, after V lost 5 bases and J lost 0 bases. CDR3 coding DNA: TGTGCCAGTAGTTTGGACAGGGTCTCCTACAATGAGCAGTTCTTC. This sequence encodes CASSLDRVSYNEQFF.

This clone has a single count. This chain joins TRBV20-1 and TRBJ1-1; 8 bases match TRBD1. Germline V lookup: CDR1 DFQATT, CDR2 SNEGSKA (reference sequence). The CDR3 is 16 amino acids. J lost 2 bases, V lost 3 bases, and 11 bases had no gene match. The DNA of the CDR3 is TGCAGTGCTAGTGGCTACGTAGGACAGGGTAACACTGAAGCTTTCTTT. Translated: CSASGYVGQGNTEAFF.

This chain connects TRBV7-2 to TRBJ1-2, with D tentatively TRBD1 (6 bases). Trimming cost V 5 bases and J 2 bases, with 15 bases left between them. The length of the CDR3 is 15 residues. CDR1 is SGHTA, CDR2 FQGNSA, per germline. The CDR3 loop reads CASSPQRTVNYGYTF. The DNA for the CDR3 is TGTGCCAGCAGCCCACAAAGGACAGTAAACTATGGCTACACCTTC. The whole variable domain, filled in from reference TRBV7-2 and TRBJ1-2, reads GAGVSQSPSNKVTEKGKDVELRCDPISGHTALYWYRQSLGQGLEFLIYFQGNSAPDKSGLPSDRFSAERTGGSVSTLTIQRTQQEDSAVYLCASSPQRTVNYGYTFGSGTRLTVV.

The rearrangement links TRBV19 to TRBJ1-2; 8 positions match TRBD1. Germline-derived CDR1 and CDR2 are LNHDA and SQIVND (reference sequence). The CDR3 spans 15 residues. J lost 7 bases, V lost 3 bases, and 10 bases had no gene match. CDR3 sequence: CASSIRFRGHTGYTF. The CDR3 DNA is TGTGCCAGTAGTATTCGATTCAGGGGGCATACTGGCTACACCTTC.

The count of this clone is one. This chain links TRBV5-1 with TRBJ1-1; D perhaps matches TRBD1 (5 bases). This CDR3 is built from 16 residues. From germline, CDR1 is SGHRS and CDR2 YFSETQ. V shed 0 bases and J shed 0 bases, with 12 bases lying between them. The CDR3 here is CASSLVPRVMNTEAFF. In DNA form, the CDR3 reads TGCGCCAGCAGCTTGGTGCCCAGGGTCATGAACACTGAAGCTTTCTTT.